This TCR beta chain was captured by sequencing in a study of OX40 agonist ivuxolimab in advanced cancers. CDR3 length equals 13 residues. The data were produced by immunoSEQ multiplex PCR, yet TCRdb's version contains in-frame clones alone and is incomplete. The repertoire has nearly 80,000 clones, around 82% of them found once; the top ten carry more than 3.5%. The rearrangement links TRBV12-2 to TRBJ1-1. TRBV12-2 is given as a pseudogene. Sample: CD4+ or CD8+ T cells sorted from blood, taken in a trial of the OX40 agonist ivuxolimab. The receptor was derived from an adult with an advanced solid tumor such as melanoma, head and neck, liver or kidney cancer. The CDR3 here is CASRLGWNTEAFF. In DNA, the CDR3 is TGTGCAAGTCGCTTAGGCTGGAACACTGAAGCTTTCTTT.